The clone carrying this T cell receptor (beta chain) was seen only a few times. No antigen is known for it. V lost 5 bases to trimming and J lost 1 base; unmatched junction nucleotides: 4. The CDR3 consists of 14 residues. Per germline, CDR1 SGHTA and CDR2 FQGNSA. The data are from a study of shared clonotypes between healthy human individuals. Study-wide points: An expected dependence of interdonor clonotype sharing on sequencing depth was noted.

The data were produced by immunoSEQ multiplex PCR, yet TCRdb's version contains in-frame clones alone and is incomplete. Among some 480,000 clones, less than 80% were seen once, and the ten largest hold around 12%. Sequencing was carried out using PBMCs. The source is a woman aged 40 to 49 in good health. Some clones in this sample may be carry-over from other donors' samples. The rearrangement links TRBV7-2 to TRBJ1-1; 7 bases fit TRBD1. In DNA form, the CDR3 reads TGTGCCAGCAGCCCACAGGGGTCGAACACTGAAGCTTTCTTT. Encoded protein: CASSPQGSNTEAFF. The whole variable domain, filled in from reference TRBV7-2 and TRBJ1-1, reads GAGVSQSPSNKVTEKGKDVELRCDPISGHTALYWYRQSLGQGLEFLIYFQGNSAPDKSGLPSDRFSAERTGGSVSTLTIQRTQQEDSAVYLCASSPQGSNTEAFFGQGTRLTVV.